Listed below are T cell receptor beta chains from one sample, sequenced in a study of CD8+ T cells in alopecia areata. Profiled with immunoSEQ multiplex PCR; TCRdb holds only in-frame clones, not every one. The sample lists more than 150,000 clones, roughly three fifths occurring once. Sequences were derived from CD8+ T cells sorted from blood, sampled at week 24, from a patient treated with tofacitinib. The receptors come from a human donor with alopecia areata. Both conserved end residues are part of each CDR3. The D gene is left open where the match is weak. Some rows mark clone size as missing; the rest say once, few, many or name a class of expanded clone.

TRBV18	.	.	TRBJ2-3	CASSPGVAGTDTQYF	TGTGCCAGCTCACCTGGGGTAGCGGGCACAGATACGCAGTATTTT
TRBV6-1	.	TRBD1	TRBJ1-2	CASSEEGARWGYTF	TGTGCCAGCAGTGAAGAGGGGGCGCGTTGGGGCTACACCTTC
TRBV6-6	.	.	TRBJ1-5	CASSPAVNQPQHF	TGTGCCAGCAGCCCAGCCGTCAATCAGCCCCAGCATTTT
TRBV23-1	.	.	TRBJ2-5	CASSPGSPPQETQYF	TGCGCCAGCAGTCCGGGTTCCCCCCCTCAAGAGACCCAGTACTTC
TRBV7-8	few	.	TRBJ2-4	CASSLMASLDIQYF	TGTGCCAGCAGCTTGATGGCTAGCCTGGACATTCAGTACTTC
TRBV30	.	.	TRBJ2-1	CAWGGAIYNEQFF	TGTGCCTGGGGGGGAGCCATTTACAATGAGCAGTTCTTC
TRBV10-2	.	.	TRBJ2-4	CASSDYAGDWDIQYF	TGCGCCAGCAGTGATTACGCAGGGGATTGGGACATTCAGTACTTC
TRBV4-1	few	.	TRBJ2-7	CASSLRGETYEQYF	TGCGCCAGCAGCTTACGGGGCGAGACTTACGAGCAGTACTTC
TRBV7-8	.	TRBD1	TRBJ2-1	CASFLLGTARLDEQFF	TGTGCCAGCTTCCTCCTGGGGACAGCCCGTCTGGATGAGCAGTTCTTC
TRBV6-1	.	.	TRBJ1-1	CASREGLNTEAFF	TGTGCCAGCAGGGAAGGACTGAACACTGAAGCTTTCTTT
TRBV11-1	.	TRBD2	TRBJ2-1	CASRPLAGGHNEQFF	TGTGCCAGCAGACCCCTAGCGGGGGGCCACAATGAGCAGTTCTTC
TRBV29-1	.	.	TRBJ2-2	CSAQDANTGELFF	TGCAGCGCACAGGACGCGAACACCGGGGAGCTGTTTTTT
TRBV27	few	.	TRBJ2-1	CASAAGSGEQFF	TGTGCCAGCGCCGCAGGGTCAGGGGAGCAGTTCTTC
TRBV29-1	.	.	TRBJ2-1	CSVVGEPSSYNEQFF	TGCAGCGTTGTCGGGGAACCCAGCTCCTACAATGAGCAGTTCTTC
TRBV5-6	.	.	TRBJ2-3	CASSSWTDTDTQYF	TGTGCCAGCAGCTCCTGGACGGACACAGATACGCAGTATTTT
TRBV29-1	.	.	TRBJ2-7	CSAEGRHYEQYF	TGCAGCGCGGAGGGGAGACACTACGAGCAGTACTTC
TRBV6-5	few	.	TRBJ2-5	CASSPRTYVETQYF	TGTGCCAGCAGTCCGCGGACTTACGTTGAGACCCAGTACTTC
TRBV2	.	.	TRBJ2-5	CASHSVLEQETQYF	TGTGCCAGCCACAGTGTGCTGGAGCAAGAGACCCAGTACTTC
TRBV30	.	.	TRBJ2-7	CAWSPHAYEQYF	TGTGCCTGGAGTCCCCACGCCTACGAGCAGTACTTC
TRBV13	.	TRBD1	TRBJ2-5	CASSWGTGEKTQYF	TGTGCCAGCAGCTGGGGGACAGGGGAAAAGACCCAGTACTTC
TRBV30	.	.	TRBJ1-2	CAAGEDYGYTF	TGTGCCGCTGGGGAAGACTATGGCTACACCTTC
TRBV5-6	.	.	TRBJ2-3	CASSSEIPTGDTQYF	TGTGCCAGCAGCTCCGAAATACCGACAGGAGATACGCAGTATTTT
TRBV7-2	few	.	TRBJ1-5	CASSIRGGGNQPQHF	TGTGCCAGCAGCATAAGGGGTGGCGGGAATCAGCCCCAGCATTTT
TRBV13	.	TRBD2	TRBJ2-4	CASNLGGAKNIQYF	TGTGCCAGCAACCTCGGGGGGGCCAAAAACATTCAGTACTTC
TRBV6-1	.	.	TRBJ2-7	CASSEGLSSYEQYF	TGTGCCAGCAGTGAAGGGCTCAGCTCCTACGAGCAGTACTTC
TRBV12-5	.	.	TRBJ1-5	CASGPNQPQHF	TGTGCTAGTGGTCCGAATCAGCCCCAGCATTTT
TRBV5-6	.	TRBD2	TRBJ2-7	CASSFGTSSYEQYF	TGTGCCAGCAGCTTCGGGACTAGCTCTTACGAGCAGTACTTC
TRBV9	few	.	TRBJ2-1	CASSLDNEQFF	TGTGCCAGCAGCCTCGACAATGAGCAGTTCTTC
TRBV6-6	once	.	TRBJ1-6	CASISLDSYNSPLHF	TGTGCCAGCATTTCGTTGGACAGTTATAATTCACCCCTCCACTTT
TRBV7-3	.	.	TRBJ1-1	CASSLGTNTEAFF	TGTGCCAGCAGCTTAGGTACGAACACTGAAGCTTTCTTT
TRBV2	.	.	TRBJ1-6	CASSDRGENSPLHF	TGTGCCAGCAGTGACAGGGGTGAAAATTCACCCCTCCACTTT
TRBV25-1	.	TRBD1	TRBJ2-3	CASSDRGRTDTQYF	TGTGCCAGCAGCGACAGGGGGCGAACAGATACGCAGTATTTT
TRBV27	once	.	TRBJ2-4	CASSPQGPGRLAKNIQYF	TGTGCCAGCAGCCCGCAGGGGCCGGGAAGACTAGCCAAAAACATTCAGTACTTC
TRBV11-2	.	.	TRBJ2-1	CATSNGAQAGSEQFF	TGTGCCACCAGTAATGGGGCCCAGGCCGGGAGTGAGCAGTTCTTC
TRBV19	.	.	TRBJ1-2	CASSVGPTRNGYTF	TGTGCCAGTAGTGTGGGACCGACTAGGAATGGCTACACCTTC
TRBV6-5	.	TRBD1	TRBJ1-5	CASSNAGGVNQPQHF	TGTGCCAGCAGTAACGCAGGGGGGGTCAATCAGCCCCAGCATTTT
TRBV5-4	.	.	TRBJ2-1	CASSFGTESEQFF	TGTGCCAGCAGCTTCGGGACGGAAAGTGAGCAGTTCTTC
TRBV5-1	.	.	TRBJ1-1	CASSLMNTEAFF	TGCGCCAGCAGCTTGATGAACACTGAAGCTTTCTTT
TRBV29-1	.	.	TRBJ1-3	CSVSHGGNTIYF	TGCAGCGTTTCTCATGGTGGAAACACCATATATTTT
TRBV7-9	.	TRBD1	TRBJ1-4	CASSLEQGHEKLFF	TGTGCCAGCAGCTTAGAACAGGGGCATGAAAAACTGTTTTTT
TRBV6-5	.	.	TRBJ1-6	CATHRQEINSPLHF	TGTGCCACCCATCGACAGGAAATTAATTCACCCCTCCACTTT
TRBV4-1	.	TRBD1	TRBJ2-4	CASSQDEGQARGDIQYF	TGCGCCAGCAGCCAAGATGAGGGACAGGCCCGTGGGGACATTCAGTACTTC
TRBV30	once	.	TRBJ1-1	CAWGGAGLLPNTEAFF	TGTGCCTGGGGTGGGGCCGGACTCTTACCGAACACTGAAGCTTTCTTT
TRBV14	.	TRBD1	TRBJ2-6	CASSQDLRTGGTGANVLTF	TGTGCCAGCAGCCAAGATCTTAGAACAGGGGGCACGGGGGCCAACGTCCTGACTTTC
TRBV13	.	.	TRBJ1-5	CASSLGRGHQPQHF	TGTGCCAGCAGCTTAGGCAGGGGCCATCAGCCCCAGCATTTT
TRBV14	.	.	TRBJ1-1	CASSHGDLNTEAFF	TGTGCCAGCAGCCATGGGGACCTGAACACTGAAGCTTTCTTT
TRBV9	.	.	TRBJ1-1	CASGPTANTEAFF	TGTGCCAGCGGACCGACAGCGAACACTGAAGCTTTCTTT
TRBV30	.	TRBD1	TRBJ1-2	CAWSAGTGVWNGYTF	TGTGCCTGGAGTGCTGGGACAGGGGTATGGAATGGCTACACCTTC